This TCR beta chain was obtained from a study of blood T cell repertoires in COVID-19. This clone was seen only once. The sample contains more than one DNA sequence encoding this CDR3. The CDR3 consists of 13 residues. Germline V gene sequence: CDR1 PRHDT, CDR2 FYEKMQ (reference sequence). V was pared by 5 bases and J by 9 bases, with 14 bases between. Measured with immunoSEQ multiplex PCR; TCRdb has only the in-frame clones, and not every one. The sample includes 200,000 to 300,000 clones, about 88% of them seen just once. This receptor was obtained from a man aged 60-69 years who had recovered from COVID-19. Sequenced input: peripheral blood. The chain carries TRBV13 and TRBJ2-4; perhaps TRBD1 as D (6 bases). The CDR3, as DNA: TGTGCCAGCAGCCCCAGGGGAGAGGGCATTCAGTACTTC. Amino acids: CASSPRGEGIQYF.